These 27 T cell receptor beta chains came from one sample sequenced in a study of blood T cell repertoires in COVID-19. The repertoire was sequenced with immunoSEQ multiplex PCR; TCRdb's copy has only in-frame clones and lacks some. The sample yields about 240,000 clones, around 85% seen once. Sequenced input: PBMCs or T cells enriched from blood (not recorded which). These receptors were collected from a woman between 40 and 50 years old with acute COVID-19.

The chain uses TRBV6-5 and TRBJ1-1; D is possibly TRBD1 (5 bases). CDR3 length equals 13 residues. V lost 6 bases and J 3 bases, leaving 11 bases between the germline ends. Germline loops: CDR1 MNHEY, CDR2 SVGAGI. The CDR3 protein is CASSPDIDTEAFF. The CDR3 nucleotides are TGTGCCAGCAGCCCGGACATCGACACTGAAGCTTTCTTT.

The chain is built from TRBV5-6 and TRBJ2-7, with a tentative D call TRBD2 (5 bases). Germline assignment: CDR1 SGHDT and CDR2 YYEEEE. The CDR3 covers 15 residues. Trimming stripped 0 bases from V and 3 bases from J, with 13 bases between. The CDR3 loop reads CASSLGLPGIYEQYF. CDR3 sequence (DNA): TGTGCCAGCAGCTTGGGACTCCCGGGAATCTACGAGCAGTACTTC.

The V gene is TRBV12-3 or TRBV12-4, the J gene TRBJ2-7; TRBD2 agrees at 10 bases. The J segment lost 2 bases and the V segment lost 6 bases, leaving 1 base of the junction unmatched. The CDR3 totals 13 residues. The CDR3 bases are TGTGCCAGCAGCGGGACTAGCGCCTACGAGCAGTACTTC. It is translated as CASSGTSAYEQYF.

The CDR3 protein is CSAKDTQTYEQYF. In nucleotides, the CDR3 is TGCAGCGCCAAGGACACACAAACCTACGAGCAGTACTTC. V usage is TRBV29-1 and J usage is TRBJ2-7, with a weak D call TRBD1 (5 bases). The CDR3 consists of 13 residues. The germline V gene has CDR1 SQVTM and CDR2 ANQGSEA. V lost 7 bases to trimming and J lost 2 bases, with 15 bases between them.

The chain joins TRBV10-1 to TRBJ2-3; TRBD2 might be the D (5 bases). CDR1 and CDR2 (germline): WNHNN, SYGVQD (reference sequence). This CDR3 region has 13 residues. Trimming left V 6 bases short and J 2 bases short, with 9 bases between. In DNA form, the CDR3 reads TGCGCCAGCAGCTCGGGATACACAGATACGCAGTATTTT. It translates to CASSSGYTDTQYF.

The sample holds one count of this clone. This rearrangement joins TRBV18 to TRBJ1-6; 9 nucleotides match TRBD1. Germline assignment: CDR1 KGHSH and CDR2 LQKENI. The CDR3 is made up of 16 amino acids. V lost 5 bases, J lost 5 bases, and 7 bases stayed unmatched. Here the CDR3 reads CASSTRQGVHNSPLHF. In DNA form, the CDR3 reads TGTGCCAGCTCAACCCGACAGGGGGTGCATAATTCACCCCTCCACTTT.

The chain couples TRBV6-5 to TRBJ2-3, with D possibly matching TRBD1 (5 bases). The germline V and J ends were trimmed by 4 bases and 5 bases, with 16 bases remaining between them. This CDR3 spans 15 amino acids. Germline CDR1 is MNHEY and CDR2 is SVGAGI. The CDR3 DNA is TGTGCCAGCAGTTTTACCGAAGGGGATGGAGATACGCAGTATTTT. Translation: CASSFTEGDGDTQYF.

The chain couples TRBV3-1 (or the pseudogene TRBV3-2) to TRBJ2-5; the match to TRBD2 covers 9 bases. Trimming at V came to 1 base and at J to 2 bases, leaving 5 bases not matched to a gene. Germline V gives CDR1 LGHDT, CDR2 YNNKEL (reference sequence). The CDR3 has 16 amino acids. The CDR3 protein is CASSQGGGVQQETQYF. CDR3 DNA: TGTGCCAGCAGCCAAGGCGGGGGGGTACAACAAGAGACCCAGTACTTC.

V usage is TRBV5-1 and J usage is TRBJ1-1, with D tentatively TRBD1 (5 bases). V shed 5 bases and J shed 3 bases, with 11 bases lying between them. This CDR3 spans 13 amino acids. Germline CDR1 is SGHRS and CDR2 is YFSETQ. Written as DNA, the CDR3 is TGCGCCAGCAGAGAAACAGGCTACACTGAAGCTTTCTTT. Its translation is CASRETGYTEAFF.

The J gene is TRBJ2-3, the V gene TRBV19, with D tentatively TRBD1 (6 bases). The germline V gene has CDR1 LNHDA and CDR2 SQIVND (reference sequence). The CDR3 totals 15 residues. V was trimmed by 4 bases and J by 0 bases, leaving 11 bases between them. In DNA form, the CDR3 reads TGTGCCAGTAGTAGGTTGGACAGTAGCACAGATACGCAGTATTTT. Amino acids: CASSRLDSSTDTQYF.

This clone appeared a single time. The genes are TRBV5-8 and TRBJ2-1, with D perhaps TRBD1 or TRBD2 (5 bases each). This CDR3 is 14 amino acids long. Trimming shortened V by 4 bases and J by 5 bases, and 13 bases separated the two germline ends. Germline values: CDR1 SGHTS, CDR2 YDEGEE. The CDR3 loop reads CASSLGRLNNEQFF. CDR3 coding DNA: TGTGCCAGCAGCCTGGGACGACTAAACAATGAGCAGTTCTTC.

This clone has a single count. The chain employs TRBV7-2 and TRBJ1-1, with D perhaps TRBD1 (6 bases). Trimming took off 1 base at V and 1 base at J, with 10 bases between the two ends. The CDR3 sequence is 15 residues long. Germline V gene sequence: CDR1 SGHTA, CDR2 FQGNSA. Here the CDR3 DNA reads TGTGCCAGCAGCTTAGTGTTAGGGGGGAACACTGAAGCTTTCTTT. Protein product: CASSLVLGGNTEAFF.

The gene calls are TRBV19 and TRBJ2-7, with TRBD1 matching over 9 bases. The trim removed 2 bases at V and 4 bases at J, leaving 6 bases unmatched. This CDR3 is 15 amino acids long. Germline V gene lookup returns CDR1 LNHDA and CDR2 SQIVND (reference sequence). In DNA, the CDR3 is TGTGCCAGTAGTATACAAGGACAGGGGTTTTACGAGCAGTACTTC. It codes for CASSIQGQGFYEQYF. The full variable domain, in which reference TRBV19 and TRBJ2-7 provide the parts outside the CDR3, is DGGITQSPKYLFRKEGQNVTLSCEQNLNHDAMYWYRQDPGQGLRLIYYSQIVNDFQKGDIAEGYSVSREKKESFPLTVTSAQKNPTAFYLCASSIQGQGFYEQYFGPGTRLTVT.

V gene TRBV4-1 combines with J gene TRBJ2-1, with TRBD2 matching over 10 bases. Germline V gives CDR1 MGHRA, CDR2 YSYEKL. Unmatched junction bases numbered 4, after V lost 3 bases and J lost 2 bases. This CDR3 is 16 amino acids long. Written as DNA, the CDR3 is TGCGCCAGCAGCCAGAGCGGGAGGGCCACCTACAATGAGCAGTTCTTC. Amino acids: CASSQSGRATYNEQFF.

This clone was picked up one time. The chain employs TRBV29-1 and TRBJ1-1; 10 nucleotides agree with TRBD1. Trimming at V came to 1 base and at J to 5 bases, leaving 1 base not matched to a gene. The germline gives CDR1 SQVTM, CDR2 ANQGSEA. The CDR3 has 13 amino acids. The CDR3 is CSVEGQGATEAFF. As DNA, the CDR3 is TGCAGCGTTGAAGGACAGGGGGCGACTGAAGCTTTCTTT.

The chain carries TRBV28 and TRBJ1-2; 7 bases are a match to TRBD1. J gave up 7 bases and V 8 bases, and 10 bases lay outside the gene matches. The CDR3 extends over 13 amino acids. Germline-derived CDR1 and CDR2 are MDHEN and SYDVKM. CDR3 region: CASLDRESAGYTF. CDR3 nucleotide sequence: TGTGCCAGCCTTGACAGGGAGTCTGCTGGCTACACCTTC.

The V call is TRBV7-3, the J call TRBJ2-1; D possibly corresponds to TRBD2 (5 bases). This CDR3 is 13 amino acids long. The germline V and J ends were trimmed by 6 bases and 4 bases, with 10 bases remaining between them. Germline CDR1 is SGHTA and CDR2 is FQGTGA. CDR3 bases: TGTGCCAGCAGTAGTATAGCGTACAATGAGCAGTTCTTC. Translating gives CASSSIAYNEQFF.

V usage is TRBV7-9 and J usage is TRBJ2-5; no clear D. Between the trimmed V and J ends, which lost 1 base and 4 bases, there was a span of 7 bases. CDR1 SEHNR and CDR2 FQNEAQ come from the germline V gene (reference sequence). The CDR3 is 13 residues long. The CDR3 DNA follows: TGTGCCAGCAGCTTAGTGACGGGAGAGACCCAGTACTTC. Translated, it gives CASSLVTGETQYF. Complete variable domain (other parts from reference TRBV7-9 and TRBJ2-5): DTGVSQNPRHKITKRGQNVTFRCDPISEHNRLYWYRQTLGQGPEFLTYFQNEAQLEKSRLLSDRFSAERPKGSFSTLEIQRTEQGDSAMYLCASSLVTGETQYFGPGTRLLVL.

This clone turned up a few times. V usage is TRBV6-1 and J usage is TRBJ1-1; D might be TRBD1 (5 bases). The CDR3 covers 13 residues. Trimming removed 3 bases from V and 4 bases from J, with 9 bases in between. Germline CDR1 reads MNHNS; CDR2 reads SASEGT. CDR3 in DNA: TGTGCCAGCAGTGACAGGGAGGGCACTGAAGCTTTCTTT. Translated: CASSDREGTEAFF.

This chain joins TRBV3-1 (or the pseudogene TRBV3-2) and TRBJ2-7, with 7 positions matching TRBD1. Trimming cost V 1 base and J 1 base; bases outside gene matches: 7. CDR1 is LGHDT, CDR2 YNNKEL, per germline (reference sequence). CDR3 size: 16 residues. CDR3 sequence: CASSQVLDRYSYEQYF. The CDR3 bases are TGTGCCAGCAGCCAAGTCTTGGACAGGTATTCCTACGAGCAGTACTTC.

This chain uses TRBV5-8 with TRBJ2-1, with 7 positions matching TRBD1. Germline V gene lookup returns CDR1 SGHTS and CDR2 YDEGEE. The V gene end was trimmed by 4 bases and the J gene end by 7 bases; junction bases not matched to a gene: 14. The CDR3 consists of 16 residues. The CDR3 nucleotides read TGTGCCAGCAGCCTGCTCCGGAGACAGGGTGGAAATGAGCAGTTCTTC. Protein: CASSLLRRQGGNEQFF.

The CDR3 DNA follows: TGTGCCAGCAGTGGACAGACAGGCCCCACCGGGGAGCTGTTTTTT. Protein product: CASSGQTGPTGELFF. J is TRBJ2-2 and V is TRBV6-1; weak D call: TRBD1 (6 bases). V lost 4 bases to trimming and J lost 4 bases, with 13 bases between them. Germline CDR1 is MNHNS and CDR2 is SASEGT. The CDR3 has 15 amino acids.

The J gene is TRBJ1-1, the V gene TRBV7-9, with 7 nucleotides matching TRBD1. The junction had 4 bases not matched to a gene; V was cut back by 2 bases and J by 1 base. CDR3 length equals 15 residues. Per germline, CDR1 SEHNR and CDR2 FQNEAQ (reference sequence). CDR3 DNA sequence: TGTGCCAGCAGCTTAACAGGGGCGAGGAACACTGAAGCTTTCTTT. Its protein product is CASSLTGARNTEAFF.

This rearrangement joins TRBV3-1 (or the pseudogene TRBV3-2) to TRBJ2-7; 9 bases map to TRBD2. The CDR3 totals 14 residues. CDR1 is LGHDT, CDR2 YNNKEL, per germline (reference sequence). V lost 1 base to trimming and J lost 9 bases; unmatched junction nucleotides: 7. The CDR3: CASSQVSSGIRQYF. The CDR3 nucleotides are TGTGCCAGCAGCCAAGTTTCTAGCGGGATCCGGCAGTACTTC.

This clone was picked up one time. V gene TRBV20-1 combines with J gene TRBJ2-1, with D unclear. From germline, CDR1 is DFQATT and CDR2 SNEGSKA (reference sequence). This CDR3 region has 10 residues. Trimming removed 4 bases from V and 4 bases from J, with 2 bases in between. CDR3 sequence: CSATYNEQFF. In nucleotides, the CDR3 is TGCAGTGCTACTTACAATGAGCAGTTCTTC.

The gene calls are TRBV9 and TRBJ2-3; 11 nucleotides align to TRBD2. V shed 0 bases and J 2 bases; nucleotides not matched to a gene: 5. The CDR3 is 17 amino acids. Germline V gene data show CDR1 as SGDLS and CDR2 as YYNGEE. CDR3 in DNA: TGTGCCAGCAGCGTAGAAGGGGGACTAGCGGACACAGATACGCAGTATTTT. This encodes CASSVEGGLADTDTQYF.

This clone was observed a single time. This chain uses TRBV6-4 with TRBJ2-1; 10 positions agree with TRBD1. The germline gives CDR1 MRHNA, CDR2 SNTAGT. The CDR3 is 15 amino acids. J gave up 3 bases and V 3 bases, and 2 bases lay outside the gene matches. The CDR3 DNA is TGTGCCAGCAGTGAAGGGGACAGGGGCTACAATGAGCAGTTCTTC. It yields the protein CASSEGDRGYNEQFF.